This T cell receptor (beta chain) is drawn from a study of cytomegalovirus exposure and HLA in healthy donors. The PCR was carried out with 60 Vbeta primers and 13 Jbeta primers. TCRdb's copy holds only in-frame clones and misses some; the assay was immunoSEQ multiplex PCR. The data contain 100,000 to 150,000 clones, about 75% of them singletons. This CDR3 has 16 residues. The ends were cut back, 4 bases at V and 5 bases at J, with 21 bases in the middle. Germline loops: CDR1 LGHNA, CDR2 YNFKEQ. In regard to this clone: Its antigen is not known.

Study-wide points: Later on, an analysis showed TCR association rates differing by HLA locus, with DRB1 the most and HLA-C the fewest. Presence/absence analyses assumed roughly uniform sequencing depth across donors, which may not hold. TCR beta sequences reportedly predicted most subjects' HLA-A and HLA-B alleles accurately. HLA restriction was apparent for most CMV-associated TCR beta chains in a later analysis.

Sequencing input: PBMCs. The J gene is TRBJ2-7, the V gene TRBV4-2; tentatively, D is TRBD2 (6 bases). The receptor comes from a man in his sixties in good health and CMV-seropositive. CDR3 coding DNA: TGTGCCAGCAGCCGAACAGCCGGGACTTTTATTGACGAGCAGTACTTC. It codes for CASSRTAGTFIDEQYF.